These 16 T cell receptor beta chains were sequenced from one sample in a study of long-term antiretroviral therapy in people with HIV. A v3.0 immunoSEQ assay was performed at survey level. Produced via immunoSEQ multiplex PCR; TCRdb's table is partial and in-frame only. The data hold 15,000 to 20,000 clones, with 75% to 90% observed a single time. The source material was unsorted PBMCs, sampled 4.2 years after starting antiretroviral therapy. The receptors here all came from a man in his fifties or sixties with HIV.

The chain employs TRBV27 and TRBJ2-7, with D possibly matching TRBD2 (5 bases). The CDR3 consists of 14 residues. V lost 4 bases and J lost 7, with 17 bases in between. Germline V gives CDR1 MNHEY, CDR2 SMNVEV (reference sequence). The CDR3 region has the DNA TGTGCCAGCAGTTCCAGACTATATCTGGGTGAGCAGTACTTC. It encodes CASSSRLYLGEQYF.

The V gene is TRBV27, the J gene TRBJ2-3; D might be TRBD2 (6 bases). Deletions cut 2 bases from V and 2 bases from J, with 11 bases between. Per the germline V gene, CDR1 is MNHEY and CDR2 is SMNVEV (reference sequence). The CDR3 is made up of 15 amino acids. Here the CDR3 reads CASSLVRGPTDTQYF. CDR3 DNA sequence: TGTGCCAGCAGTTTAGTGCGGGGTCCCACAGATACGCAGTATTTT.

The V gene is TRBV9, the J gene TRBJ2-3; no firm D call. The CDR3 totals 15 residues. Trimming pared 0 bases from V and 0 bases from J, leaving 8 bases between. Germline V lookup: CDR1 SGDLS, CDR2 YYNGEE. CDR3 region: CASSVVGVSTDTQYF. CDR3 DNA: TGTGCCAGCAGCGTAGTGGGCGTAAGCACAGATACGCAGTATTTT.

The CDR3, as DNA: TGTGCCAGCCTTTCTCCCAACTCTGGGGCCAACGTCCTGACTTTC. Translated: CASLSPNSGANVLTF. This chain connects TRBV6-6 to TRBJ2-6; D gene uncertain. CDR1 and CDR2 from the germline V gene are MNHNY and SVGAGI (reference sequence). V dropped 8 bases and J dropped 0 bases, with 11 bases sitting between them. The CDR3 is 15 amino acids.

This clone was picked up one time. The V call is TRBV21-1, the J call TRBJ2-7; the D call of TRBD1 is as the table states it, not checked on the DNA. TRBV21-1 is given as a pseudogene. The CDR3 is made up of 12 amino acids. CDR3 nucleotides: TGTGCCACCCAGACAGGGGCCTACGAGCAGTACTTC. Protein sequence: CATQTGAYEQYF.

The chain is built from TRBV6-5 and TRBJ2-7, with TRBD1 identical over 10 bases. This CDR3 has 14 residues. The V segment lost 6 bases and the J segment 2 bases; nucleotides outside the gene matches: 4. Per germline, CDR1 MNHEY and CDR2 SVGAGI. This CDR3 is CASRTGTGAYEQYF. The CDR3, as DNA: TGTGCCAGCAGGACCGGGACAGGGGCCTACGAGCAGTACTTC.

The rearrangement joins TRBV11-2 to TRBJ2-7; no clear D. CDR1 SGHAT and CDR2 FQNNGV come from the germline V gene. Trimming took off 0 bases at V and 5 bases at J, with 11 bases between the two ends. The CDR3 totals 14 residues. CDR3 sequence (DNA): TGTGCCAGCAGCTTAGAGCGCAGGCCGAACGAGCAGTACTTC. Translation: CASSLERRPNEQYF.

This chain joins TRBV2 and TRBJ2-7; TRBD1 matches at 7 bases. In germline, CDR1 is SNHLY, CDR2 FYNNEI. The ends lost 8 bases at V and 3 bases at J; junction bases unmatched: 10. The CDR3 loop spans 14 amino acids. Here the CDR3 reads CASLNRDRHYEQYF. DNA for the CDR3: TGTGCCAGCCTGAACCGGGACAGACACTACGAGCAGTACTTC.

This clone has only a few counts. The V and J genes are TRBV5-1 and TRBJ2-2; D might be TRBD1 or TRBD2, each matching 5 bases. The CDR3 loop spans 15 amino acids. Trimming shortened V by 2 bases and J by 0 bases, and 8 bases separated the two germline ends. Looked up from germline, CDR1 is SGHRS and CDR2 is YFSETQ. CDR3 coding DNA: TGCGCCAGCAGCTTCCGGGACCCGAACACCGGGGAGCTGTTTTTT. Its translation: CASSFRDPNTGELFF.

The genes are TRBV6-5 and TRBJ2-1; D perhaps matches TRBD2 (6 bases). The germline V gene has CDR1 MNHEY and CDR2 SVGAGI. The CDR3 has 14 residues. Trimming pared 6 bases from V and 7 bases from J, leaving 16 bases between. CDR3 amino acids: CASSLSGAKNEQFF. The DNA of the CDR3 is TGTGCCAGCAGCCTTTCGGGAGCCAAGAATGAGCAGTTCTTC.

V usage is TRBV19 and J usage is TRBJ2-2; TRBD1 is a possible D gene (5 bases). Deletions cut 9 bases from V and 6 bases from J, with 11 bases between. Per germline, CDR1 LNHDA and CDR2 SQIVND (reference sequence). The length of the CDR3 is 12 residues. CDR3 amino acids: CASRQIPGELFF. As DNA, the CDR3 is TGTGCCAGCCGACAGATCCCCGGGGAGCTGTTTTTT. The full variable domain, with the rest looked up from reference TRBV19 and TRBJ2-2, is DGGITQSPKYLFRKEGQNVTLSCEQNLNHDAMYWYRQDPGQGLRLIYYSQIVNDFQKGDIAEGYSVSREKKESFPLTVTSAQKNPTAFYLCASRQIPGELFFGEGSRLTVL.

The genes are TRBV5-1 and TRBJ1-1; 9 nucleotides line up with TRBD1. Looked up from germline, CDR1 is SGHRS and CDR2 is YFSETQ. V was pared by 1 base and J by 5 bases, with 12 bases of the junction left unmatched. CDR3 length equals 17 residues. The CDR3 is CASSLWGPTGGGTEAFF. The CDR3 DNA is TGCGCCAGCAGCTTGTGGGGACCTACAGGGGGCGGGACTGAAGCTTTCTTT.

This clone occurred once. This chain connects TRBV5-1 to TRBJ2-2, with TRBD1 as a possible D gene (5 bases). The length of the CDR3 is 12 residues. V gave up 0 bases and J gave up 10 bases, with 7 bases separating them. From germline, CDR1 is SGHRS and CDR2 YFSETQ. The CDR3: CASSLAGKELFF. The CDR3 DNA reads TGCGCCAGCAGCTTGGCAGGGAAGGAGCTGTTTTTT.

The J gene is TRBJ2-7, the V gene TRBV2; D is unresolved. The CDR3 is made up of 12 amino acids. Trimming stripped 7 bases from V and 6 bases from J, with 13 bases between. Per the germline V gene, CDR1 is SNHLY and CDR2 is FYNNEI. The CDR3 loop is CASKEPPAEQYF. DNA of the CDR3: TGTGCCAGCAAGGAGCCCCCCGCCGAGCAGTACTTC.

The CDR3 reads CASGQGTNIQYF. The CDR3 region has the DNA TGCGCCAGCGGACAGGGGACTAACATTCAGTACTTC. The chain combines TRBV23-1 with TRBJ2-4, with 9 bases aligning to TRBD1. TRBV23-1 is annotated as an ORF whose role is uncertain. V was pared by 8 bases and J by 7 bases, with 3 bases of the junction left unmatched. This CDR3 has 12 amino acids.

The V call is TRBV5-4, the J call TRBJ1-3; tentative D call: TRBD1 (6 bases). Trimming took off 0 bases at V and 2 bases at J, with 6 bases between the two ends. CDR3 size: 14 residues. CDR1 SGHNT and CDR2 YYREEE come from the germline V gene (reference sequence). The CDR3 loop is CASSLGGPGNTIYF. The CDR3 nucleotides are TGTGCCAGCAGCTTGGGGGGGCCTGGAAACACCATATATTTT. The complete variable domain, with remaining parts taken from reference TRBV5-4 and TRBJ1-3, reads ETGVTQSPTHLIKTRGQQVTLRCSSQSGHNTVSWYQQALGQGPQFIFQYYREEENGRGNFPPRFSGLQFPNYSSELNVNALELDDSALYLCASSLGGPGNTIYFGEGSWLTVV.